Each of the 23 T cell receptor beta chains below was sequenced from the same sample in a study of cytomegalovirus exposure and HLA in healthy donors. This PCR relied on a set of 60 Vbeta primers and 13 Jbeta primers. Clones were read by immunoSEQ multiplex PCR, and TCRdb kept only the in-frame ones, dropping some. The table includes fewer than 140,000 clones, 70% to 75% detected once. What was sequenced was PBMCs. The receptors originated from a female donor in good health and CMV-seronegative.

The V gene is TRBV28, the J gene TRBJ1-2, with D perhaps matching TRBD1 (5 bases). CDR3 length: 13 residues. Trimming took off 4 bases at V and 2 bases at J, with 8 bases between the two ends. CDR1 and CDR2 (germline): MDHEN, SYDVKM. CDR3 nucleotides: TGTGCCAGCAGTTCTCAGGGAAACTATGGCTACACCTTC. This translates into CASSSQGNYGYTF.

The chain recombines TRBV7-2 with TRBJ2-7; 10 bases fit TRBD2. The germline V gene has CDR1 SGHTA and CDR2 FQGNSA. J lost 2 bases, V lost 1 base, and 11 bases had no gene match. The CDR3 runs 18 residues. The CDR3 coding sequence is TGTGCCAGCAGCTTAGATAAGGCTAGCGGGAGATTAGCCTACGAGCAGTACTTC. It yields the protein CASSLDKASGRLAYEQYF.

The chain couples TRBV6-5 to TRBJ2-2; 9 nucleotides align to TRBD1. The CDR3 spans 16 residues. V dropped 0 bases and J dropped 4; count of bases not matched to a gene: 3. Germline V gene sequence: CDR1 MNHEY, CDR2 SVGAGI. DNA for the CDR3: TGTGCCAGCAGTTACTCGAGACAGGGGGGCACCGGGGAGCTGTTTTTT. Translated: CASSYSRQGGTGELFF.

The gene calls are TRBV11-2 and TRBJ2-1; D ambiguous. This CDR3 contains 14 residues. CDR1 is SGHAT and CDR2 is FQNNGV in the germline V gene. Trimming took 2 bases from V and 2 from J, leaving 7 bases between them. The CDR3 is CASSLKRTYNEQFF. The CDR3 DNA follows: TGTGCCAGCAGCTTAAAGCGTACCTACAATGAGCAGTTCTTC.

The V and J genes are TRBV28 and TRBJ1-2; TRBD1 matches at 10 bases. This CDR3 has 15 amino acids. Trimming cost V 3 bases and J 5 bases; bases outside gene matches: 6. CDR1 is MDHEN and CDR2 is SYDVKM in the germline V gene. DNA of the CDR3: TGTGCCAGCAGTTTTTGGGACAGGGGAAGTTATGGCTACACCTTC. Translated: CASSFWDRGSYGYTF.

This chain uses TRBV19 with TRBJ2-7; maybe TRBD1 (5 bases). The CDR3 is 14 residues long. Trimming shortened V by 6 bases and J by 6 bases, and 18 bases separated the two germline ends. Germline values: CDR1 LNHDA, CDR2 SQIVND (reference sequence). CDR3 sequence (DNA): TGTGCCAGTAGCCCCCAGGGCGCCAATTTCGAGCAGTACTTC. Translating gives CASSPQGANFEQYF.

This clone has just one count. The J gene is TRBJ2-1, the V gene TRBV5-1, with TRBD1 identical over 12 bases. Germline V gives CDR1 SGHRS, CDR2 YFSETQ. The CDR3 spans 16 residues. V trimming: 1 base; J trimming: 7 bases; junction bases outside the gene matches: 6. The CDR3 DNA sequence: TGCGCCAGCAGCTTGACCGGGACAGGGGGCCTGAATGAGCAGTTCTTC. It specifies CASSLTGTGGLNEQFF. Full variable domain (missing parts from reference TRBV5-1 and TRBJ2-1): KAGVTQTPRYLIKTRGQQVTLSCSPISGHRSVSWYQQTPGQGLQFLFEYFSETQRNKGNFPGRFSGRQFSNSRSEMNVSTLELGDSALYLCASSLTGTGGLNEQFFGPGTRLTVL.

The chain combines TRBV7-9 with TRBJ2-7; D is undetermined. Per the germline V gene, CDR1 is SEHNR and CDR2 is FQNEAQ (reference sequence). V gave up 5 bases and J gave up 5 bases, with 13 bases separating them. The CDR3 length is 13 residues. CDR3 coding DNA: TGTGCCAGCAGCATAAGACTGGCTCACGAGCAGTACTTC. It translates to CASSIRLAHEQYF.

The rearrangement links TRBV29-1 to TRBJ1-3, with 7 bases aligning to TRBD1. The CDR3 contains 14 residues. Germline V lookup: CDR1 SQVTM, CDR2 ANQGSEA. After removal of 3 bases from V and 2 bases from J, the junction contained 4 bases not matched to a gene. The CDR3 reads CSVDTGAAGNTIYF. The CDR3 DNA sequence: TGCAGCGTTGACACAGGGGCAGCTGGAAACACCATATATTTT.

This chain connects TRBV7-9 to TRBJ2-5; D is unclear. The CDR3 covers 16 residues. Per germline, CDR1 SEHNR and CDR2 FQNEAQ (reference sequence). Trimming removed 1 base at V and 5 bases at J, with 17 bases between. CDR3 nucleotides: TGTGCCAGCAGCTTAGGAGCTAGGAAAGATTTGGAGACCCAGTACTTC. This codes for CASSLGARKDLETQYF. Complete variable domain (other parts from reference TRBV7-9 and TRBJ2-5): DTGVSQNPRHKITKRGQNVTFRCDPISEHNRLYWYRQTLGQGPEFLTYFQNEAQLEKSRLLSDRFSAERPKGSFSTLEIQRTEQGDSAMYLCASSLGARKDLETQYFGPGTRLLVL.

The gene calls are TRBV6-5 and TRBJ1-5; no clear D. The CDR3 sequence is 13 residues long. Trimming took 10 bases from V and 11 from J, leaving 21 bases between them. The germline V gene encodes CDR1 MNHEY and CDR2 SVGAGI. Here the CDR3 DNA reads TGTGCCACCAGGACCAGTCGGGAAACAGCCCAGCATTTT. It codes for CATRTSRETAQHF.

The chain combines TRBV4-1 with TRBJ2-5; the D gene is possibly TRBD2 (5 bases). V was cut by 2 bases and J by 7 bases, with 14 bases left in between. The germline V gene has CDR1 MGHRA and CDR2 YSYEKL. This CDR3 has 14 residues. For the CDR3, the DNA is TGCGCCAGCAGCCAACCCCGGTCCGAGGGGACCCAGTACTTC. Encoded protein: CASSQPRSEGTQYF.

The rearrangement uses TRBV28 and TRBJ1-1, with TRBD1 as a possible D gene (6 bases). The V gene lost 6 bases and the J gene lost 1 base, with 15 bases spanning the gap. Germline V gives CDR1 MDHEN, CDR2 SYDVKM. This CDR3 spans 15 amino acids. CDR3 region: CASRPGVQGNTEAFF. CDR3 DNA sequence: TGTGCCAGCAGACCAGGGGTACAAGGGAACACTGAAGCTTTCTTT.

The genes are TRBV2 and TRBJ2-3, with TRBD2 as a possible D gene (6 bases). Trimming pared 0 bases from V and 15 bases from J, leaving 25 bases between. The germline V gene has CDR1 SNHLY and CDR2 FYNNEI. The CDR3 is 16 residues long. Here the CDR3 reads CASSEAWAGPGQGTYF. In DNA form, the CDR3 reads TGTGCCAGCAGTGAAGCGTGGGCGGGACCAGGTCAGGGTACCTATTTT.

The count of this clone is one. The V and J genes are TRBV7-9 and TRBJ1-1; a weak D match, TRBD1 (5 bases). Germline V lookup: CDR1 SEHNR, CDR2 FQNEAQ (reference sequence). The CDR3 spans 13 residues. V lost 5 bases, J lost 6 bases, and 13 bases lay in between. In nucleotides, the CDR3 is TGTGCCAGCAGCCATACCGACAGCGCTGAAGCTTTCTTT. This encodes CASSHTDSAEAFF.

The V and J genes are TRBV5-6 and TRBJ2-2, with D tentatively TRBD2 (6 bases). Trimming took 1 base from V and 2 from J, leaving 15 bases between them. The CDR3 covers 17 residues. Per germline, CDR1 SGHDT and CDR2 YYEEEE. This CDR3 is CASSLWREGVNTGELFF. Here the CDR3 DNA reads TGTGCCAGCAGCTTGTGGCGGGAAGGGGTAAACACCGGGGAGCTGTTTTTT.

V gene TRBV6-5 combines with J gene TRBJ2-7; TRBD1 might be the D (6 bases). CDR3 length: 13 amino acids. Trimming stripped 8 bases from V and 3 bases from J, with 14 bases between. CDR1 is MNHEY and CDR2 is SVGAGI in the germline V gene. The CDR3, as DNA: TGTGCCAGCGGTAACAGGGCATACTACGAGCAGTACTTC. This encodes CASGNRAYYEQYF.

This chain uses TRBV6-5 with TRBJ1-5, with D possibly matching TRBD1 (5 bases). The CDR3 totals 16 residues. Trimming removed 0 bases at V and 11 bases at J, with 20 bases between. Looked up from germline, CDR1 is MNHEY and CDR2 is SVGAGI. The CDR3 DNA reads TGTGCCAGCAGTTACTCGAGTACCGGACCAGGGCGGTCCCAGCATTTT. Amino acids: CASSYSSTGPGRSQHF.

This chain uses TRBV6-6 with TRBJ1-4; 7 nucleotides align to TRBD1. CDR3 length: 15 residues. After removal of 5 bases from V and 5 bases from J, the junction contained 8 bases not matched to a gene. Germline CDR1 and CDR2: MNHNY and SVGAGI (reference sequence). The CDR3 sequence is CASSTRQGGNEKLFF. For the CDR3, the DNA is TGTGCCAGCAGTACGCGACAGGGTGGCAATGAAAAACTGTTTTTT.

The V and J genes are TRBV6-4 and TRBJ2-1; the D is unclear. V was pared by 0 bases and J by 7 bases, with 7 bases between. Germline V gene sequence: CDR1 MRHNA, CDR2 SNTAGT. The CDR3 totals 13 residues. In DNA form, the CDR3 reads TGTGCCAGCAGTGACTCTCCGCAGAATGAGCAGTTCTTC. Its protein is CASSDSPQNEQFF.

This clone has more than one count but fewer than ten. The chain employs TRBV7-9 and TRBJ2-7, with D possibly matching TRBD2 (5 bases). The CDR3 contains 13 residues. CDR1 SEHNR and CDR2 FQNEAQ come from the germline V gene (reference sequence). V was clipped by 1 base and J by 3 bases, with 7 bases between them. The CDR3 coding sequence is TGTGCCAGCAGCTTAGTGGCGGGCTACGAGCAGTACTTC. Amino acid sequence: CASSLVAGYEQYF.

In its sample, this clone was seen a few times. This chain uses TRBV19 with TRBJ2-6, with D possibly matching TRBD2 (6 bases). The CDR3 covers 16 residues. In germline, CDR1 is LNHDA, CDR2 SQIVND (reference sequence). With 8 bases removed from V and 1 base from J, the gap between germline ends came to 15 bases. CDR3 amino acids: CASGGSAGSGANVLTF. In DNA form, the CDR3 reads TGTGCCAGTGGGGGGTCGGCGGGGTCTGGGGCCAACGTCCTGACTTTC. Looking up the rest from reference TRBV19 and TRBJ2-6 gives the full variable domain: DGGITQSPKYLFRKEGQNVTLSCEQNLNHDAMYWYRQDPGQGLRLIYYSQIVNDFQKGDIAEGYSVSREKKESFPLTVTSAQKNPTAFYLCASGGSAGSGANVLTFGAGSRLTVL.

The gene calls are TRBV5-4 and TRBJ1-2; the match to TRBD1 covers 7 bases. Trimming took 2 bases from V and 3 from J; bases not matched to a gene: 1. The CDR3 consists of 13 residues. Germline CDR1 is SGHNT and CDR2 is YYREEE (reference sequence). For the CDR3, the DNA is TGTGCCAGCAGCTTCACAGGGGACTATGGCTACACCTTC. Protein: CASSFTGDYGYTF.